Below, one T cell receptor (beta chain) is given with its context. As yet, its antigen is unknown. The sample is drawn from a study of radiotherapy plus CTLA-4 blockade in lung cancer. Sequenced by immunoSEQ multiplex PCR; TCRdb stores in-frame clones only, minus some. The table has 55,000 to 80,000 clones, around 80% seen once. Study-level findings and limits: Strongest reported response predictors: early blood clone changes and post-radiation interferon-beta.

The CDR3 is 16 residues long. CDR1 is GTSNPN, CDR2 SVGIG, per germline (reference sequence). The V gene end was trimmed by 1 base and the J gene end by 0 bases; junction bases not matched to a gene: 4. The receptor's source is a human donor with non-small cell lung cancer who had a complete response to radiotherapy plus ipilimumab. The sample consisted of peripheral blood, taken from a patient treated with radiotherapy plus ipilimumab. The chain couples TRBV30 to TRBJ2-2; 8 bases fit TRBD1. Here the CDR3 DNA reads TGTGCCTGGAGTGCCAGGACAGGGACGAACACCGGGGAGCTGTTTTTT. It specifies CAWSARTGTNTGELFF.